This T cell receptor beta chain derives from a study of T cells after posttransplantation cyclophosphamide. Findings of the study overall: Skin or GI-infiltrating T cells shared few TRB sequences with blood. Recipient CMV seropositivity and CMV reactivation strongly tracked TRB clonality. Later post-transplant blood repertoires were often dominated by donor CD8+ memory clones.

The CDR3 length is 15 residues. V was pared by 5 bases and J by 5 bases, with 18 bases between. Germline-derived CDR1 and CDR2 are MDHEN and SYDVKM. The assay was immunoSEQ multiplex PCR, and TCRdb's table has in-frame clones only and misses some. This sample has some 14,000 clones and no singletons, with 23% in the ten largest. Busulfan-fludarabine conditioning, marrow transplant, and cyclophosphamide on days +3 and +4 were administered. The sample holds many counts of this clone. As yet, its antigen is unknown. The input for sequencing was PBMCs, taken about 1,000 days after allogeneic stem cell transplant with posttransplant cyclophosphamide. The chain employs TRBV28 and TRBJ2-5; perhaps TRBD2 as D (8 bases). The receptor was isolated from a female patient between 40 and 55 years old who received an allogeneic stem cell transplant from a related donor, was CMV-positive, and had no GVHD. Part of the T cells may come from the graft donor. CDR3 sequence reads: CASSREGAEKETQYF. In DNA form, the CDR3 reads TGTGCCAGCAGTCGGGAGGGGGCTGAGAAGGAGACCCAGTACTTC. The variable domain in full, completed from reference TRBV28 and TRBJ2-5, reads DVKVTQSSRYLVKRTGEKVFLECVQDMDHENMFWYRQDPGLGLRLIYFSYDVKMKEKGDIPEGYSVSREKKERFSLILESASTNQTSMYLCASSREGAEKETQYFGPGTRLLVL.